This T cell receptor (beta chain) emerged from a study of cytomegalovirus exposure and HLA in healthy donors. Germline CDR1 reads SGHRS; CDR2 reads YFSETQ. V was pared by 1 base and J by 0 bases, with 7 bases between. The CDR3 is 15 amino acids. The PCR made use of 60 Vbeta and 13 Jbeta primers. Assay used: immunoSEQ multiplex PCR; TCRdb lists only in-frame clones, some missing. This table has approximately 160,000 clones, 65% to 85% appearing once. The origin of this receptor is a woman aged 40 to 50 in good health and CMV-seropositive. Material for sequencing was PBMCs. The chain uses TRBV5-1 and TRBJ2-2; possible D gene TRBD1, 5 bases. DNA of the CDR3: TGCGCCAGCAGCTTGACAGGATCGAACACCGGGGAGCTGTTTTTT. Encoded protein: CASSLTGSNTGELFF.